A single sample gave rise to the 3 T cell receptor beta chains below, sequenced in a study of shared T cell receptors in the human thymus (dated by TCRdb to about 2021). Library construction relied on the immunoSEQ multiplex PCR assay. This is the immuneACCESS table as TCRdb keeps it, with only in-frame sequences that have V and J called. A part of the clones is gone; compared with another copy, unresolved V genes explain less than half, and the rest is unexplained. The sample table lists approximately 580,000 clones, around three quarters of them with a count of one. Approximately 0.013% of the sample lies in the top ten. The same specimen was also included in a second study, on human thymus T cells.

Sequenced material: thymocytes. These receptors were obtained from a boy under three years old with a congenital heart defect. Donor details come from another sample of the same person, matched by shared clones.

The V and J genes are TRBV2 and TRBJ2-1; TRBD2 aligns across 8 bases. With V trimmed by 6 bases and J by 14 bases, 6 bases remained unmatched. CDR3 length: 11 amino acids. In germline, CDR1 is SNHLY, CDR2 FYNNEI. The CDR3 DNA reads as TGTGCCAGCAGCGGGGGGGCAAGGAAGTTCTTC. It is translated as CASSGGARKFF.

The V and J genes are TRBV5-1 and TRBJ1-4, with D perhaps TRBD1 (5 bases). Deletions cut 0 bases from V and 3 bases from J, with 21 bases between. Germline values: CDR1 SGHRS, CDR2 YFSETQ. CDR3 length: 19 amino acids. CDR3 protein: CASSLEGKGLSGANEKLFF. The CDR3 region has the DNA TGCGCCAGCAGCTTGGAGGGAAAGGGGTTAAGTGGAGCTAATGAAAAACTGTTTTTT.

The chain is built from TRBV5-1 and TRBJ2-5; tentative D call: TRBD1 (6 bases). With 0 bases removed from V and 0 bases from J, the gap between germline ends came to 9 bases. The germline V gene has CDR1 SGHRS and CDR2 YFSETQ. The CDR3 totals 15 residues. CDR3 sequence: CASSLGTAYQETQYF. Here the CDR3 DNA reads TGCGCCAGCAGCTTGGGGACAGCCTACCAAGAGACCCAGTACTTC.